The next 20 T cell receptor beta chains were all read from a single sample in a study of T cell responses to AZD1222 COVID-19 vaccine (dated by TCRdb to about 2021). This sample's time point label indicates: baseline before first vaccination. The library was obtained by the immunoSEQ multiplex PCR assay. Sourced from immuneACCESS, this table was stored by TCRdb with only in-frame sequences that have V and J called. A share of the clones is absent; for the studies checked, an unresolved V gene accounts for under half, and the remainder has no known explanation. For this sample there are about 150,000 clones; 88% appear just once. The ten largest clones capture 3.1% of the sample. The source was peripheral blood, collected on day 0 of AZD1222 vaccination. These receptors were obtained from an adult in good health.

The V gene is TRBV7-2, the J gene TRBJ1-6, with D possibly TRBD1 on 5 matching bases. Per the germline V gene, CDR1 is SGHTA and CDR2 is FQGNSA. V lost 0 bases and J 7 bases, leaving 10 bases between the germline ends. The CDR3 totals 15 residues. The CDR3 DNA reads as TGTGCCAGCAGCTTAGCCGGGACGGAAAATTCACCCCTCCACTTT. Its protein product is CASSLAGTENSPLHF. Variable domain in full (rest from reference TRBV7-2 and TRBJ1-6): GAGVSQSPSNKVTEKGKDVELRCDPISGHTALYWYRQSLGQGLEFLIYFQGNSAPDKSGLPSDRFSAERTGGSVSTLTIQRTQQEDSAVYLCASSLAGTENSPLHFGNGTRLTVT.

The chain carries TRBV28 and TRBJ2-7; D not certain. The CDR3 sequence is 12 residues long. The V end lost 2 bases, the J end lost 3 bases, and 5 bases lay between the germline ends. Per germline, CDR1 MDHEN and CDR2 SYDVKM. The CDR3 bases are TGTGCCAGCAGTTTACGACGCTACGAGCAGTACTTC. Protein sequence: CASSLRRYEQYF.

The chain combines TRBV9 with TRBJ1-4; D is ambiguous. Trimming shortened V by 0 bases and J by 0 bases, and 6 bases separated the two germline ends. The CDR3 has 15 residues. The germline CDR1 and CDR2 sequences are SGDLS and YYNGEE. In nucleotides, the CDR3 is TGTGCCAGCAGCGTAGGGGGAACAACTAATGAAAAACTGTTTTTT. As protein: CASSVGGTTNEKLFF.

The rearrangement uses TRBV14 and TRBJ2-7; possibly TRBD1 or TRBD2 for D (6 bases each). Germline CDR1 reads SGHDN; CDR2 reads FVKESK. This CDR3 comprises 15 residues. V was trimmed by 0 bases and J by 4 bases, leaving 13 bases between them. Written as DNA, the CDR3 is TGTGCCAGCAGCCAAGAGGAAACAGGGACTTACGAGCAGTACTTC. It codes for CASSQEETGTYEQYF.

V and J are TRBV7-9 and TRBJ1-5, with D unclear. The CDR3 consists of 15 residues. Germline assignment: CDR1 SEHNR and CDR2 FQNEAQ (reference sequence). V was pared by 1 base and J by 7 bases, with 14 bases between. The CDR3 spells CASSLESASGQPQHF. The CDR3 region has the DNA TGTGCCAGCAGCTTAGAATCGGCCTCGGGGCAGCCCCAGCATTTT.

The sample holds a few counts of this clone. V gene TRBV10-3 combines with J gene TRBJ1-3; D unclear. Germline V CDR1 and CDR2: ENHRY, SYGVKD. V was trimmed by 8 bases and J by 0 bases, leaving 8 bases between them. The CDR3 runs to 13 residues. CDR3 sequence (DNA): TGTGCCATCCGACAACCCTCTGGAAACACCATATATTTT. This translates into CAIRQPSGNTIYF.

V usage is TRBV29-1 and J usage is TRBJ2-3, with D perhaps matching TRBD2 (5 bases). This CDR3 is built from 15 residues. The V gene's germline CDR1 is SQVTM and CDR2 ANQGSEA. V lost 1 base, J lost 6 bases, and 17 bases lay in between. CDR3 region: CSVEGAGGPGDTQYF. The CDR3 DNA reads TGCAGCGTTGAAGGGGCAGGTGGGCCGGGGGATACGCAGTATTTT.

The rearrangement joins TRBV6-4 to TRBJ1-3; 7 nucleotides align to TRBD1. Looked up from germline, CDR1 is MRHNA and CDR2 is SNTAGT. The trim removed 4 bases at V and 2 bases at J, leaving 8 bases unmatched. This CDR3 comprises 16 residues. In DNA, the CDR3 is TGTGCCAGCAGTGTATGGTGGCAGGGGGCTGGAAACACCATATATTTT. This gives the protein CASSVWWQGAGNTIYF.

The CDR3 DNA reads as TGTGCCAGCCGCTTGCCCTCCACAGGTGAAGCTTTCTTT. Amino acid sequence: CASRLPSTGEAFF. The V and J genes are TRBV6-5 and TRBJ1-1; D is perhaps TRBD1 (5 bases). Trimming pared 8 bases from V and 7 bases from J, leaving 17 bases between. The CDR3 length is 13 residues. Germline loops: CDR1 MNHEY, CDR2 SVGAGI.

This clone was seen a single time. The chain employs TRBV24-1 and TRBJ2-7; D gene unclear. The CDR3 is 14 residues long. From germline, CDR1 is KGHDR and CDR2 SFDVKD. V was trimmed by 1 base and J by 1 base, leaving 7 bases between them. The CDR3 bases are TGTGCCACCAGTGATTTCCCTCAATCCTACGAGCAGTACTTC. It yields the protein CATSDFPQSYEQYF.

CDR3 DNA sequence: TGTGCCAGCAGCCCCTGGGCGGAGGGGATCGGGGAGCTGTTTTTT. Protein sequence: CASSPWAEGIGELFF. This rearrangement joins TRBV7-9 to TRBJ2-2, with a possible D match to TRBD2 (6 bases). Germline CDR1 SEHNR, CDR2 FQNEAQ (reference sequence). V lost 5 bases to trimming and J lost 7 bases, with 17 bases between them. This CDR3 is built from 15 residues.

The DNA of the CDR3 is TGTGCCACCAGTGATTTCCAGGGTACAGCTTTCTTT. This gives the protein CATSDFQGTAFF. V and J are TRBV24-1 and TRBJ1-1, with D possibly matching TRBD1 (5 bases). The CDR3 is 12 residues long. The V and J ends lost 1 base and 10 bases respectively, with 9 bases between them. Germline V lookup: CDR1 KGHDR, CDR2 SFDVKD.

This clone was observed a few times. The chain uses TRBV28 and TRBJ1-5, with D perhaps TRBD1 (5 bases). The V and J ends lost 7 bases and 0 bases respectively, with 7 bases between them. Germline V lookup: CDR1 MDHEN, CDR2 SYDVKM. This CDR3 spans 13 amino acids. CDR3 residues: CASTTDSNQPQHF. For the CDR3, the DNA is TGTGCCAGCACGACAGATAGCAATCAGCCCCAGCATTTT.

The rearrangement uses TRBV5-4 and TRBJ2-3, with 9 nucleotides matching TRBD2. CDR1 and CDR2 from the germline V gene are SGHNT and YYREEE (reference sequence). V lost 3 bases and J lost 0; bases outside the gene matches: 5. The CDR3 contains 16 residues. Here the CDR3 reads CASSSRAGGSTDTQYF. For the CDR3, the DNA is TGTGCCAGCAGCTCTAGGGCGGGGGGGAGCACAGATACGCAGTATTTT.

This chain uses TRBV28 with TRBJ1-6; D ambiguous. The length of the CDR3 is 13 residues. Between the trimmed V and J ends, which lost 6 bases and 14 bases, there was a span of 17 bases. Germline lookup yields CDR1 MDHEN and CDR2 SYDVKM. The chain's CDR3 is CASRPALILTLHF. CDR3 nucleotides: TGTGCCAGCAGGCCAGCATTAATTCTGACCCTCCACTTT.

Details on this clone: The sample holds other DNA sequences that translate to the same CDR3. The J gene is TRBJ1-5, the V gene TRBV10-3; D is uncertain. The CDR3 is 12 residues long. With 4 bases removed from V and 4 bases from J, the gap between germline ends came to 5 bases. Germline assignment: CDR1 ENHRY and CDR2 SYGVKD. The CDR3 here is CAISGGNQPQHF. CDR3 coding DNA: TGTGCCATCAGTGGTGGGAATCAGCCCCAGCATTTT.

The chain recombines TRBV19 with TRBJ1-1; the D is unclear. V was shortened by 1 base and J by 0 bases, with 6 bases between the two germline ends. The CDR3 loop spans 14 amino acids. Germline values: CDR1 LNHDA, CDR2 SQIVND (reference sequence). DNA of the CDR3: TGTGCCAGTAGTATAGGGGTCCTGAACACTGAAGCTTTCTTT. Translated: CASSIGVLNTEAFF.

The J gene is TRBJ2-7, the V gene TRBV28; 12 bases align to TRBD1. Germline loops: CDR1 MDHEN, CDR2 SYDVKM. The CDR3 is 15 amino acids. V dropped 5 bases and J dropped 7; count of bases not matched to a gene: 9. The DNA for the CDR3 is TGTGCCAGCAGTCCCTCCGGGACAGGGGGCTGGGAGCAGTACTTC. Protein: CASSPSGTGGWEQYF.

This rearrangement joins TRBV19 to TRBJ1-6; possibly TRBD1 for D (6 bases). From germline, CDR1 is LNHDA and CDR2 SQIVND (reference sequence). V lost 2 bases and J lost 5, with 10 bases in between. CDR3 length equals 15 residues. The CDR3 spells CASSIRGDDNSPLHF. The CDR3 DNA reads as TGTGCCAGTAGTATAAGGGGGGACGATAATTCACCCCTCCACTTT.

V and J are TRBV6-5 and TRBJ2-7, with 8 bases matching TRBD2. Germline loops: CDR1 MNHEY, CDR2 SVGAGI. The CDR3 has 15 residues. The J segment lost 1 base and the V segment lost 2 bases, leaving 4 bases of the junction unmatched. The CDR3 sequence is CASSYGTSWSYEQYF. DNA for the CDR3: TGTGCCAGCAGTTACGGGACTAGTTGGTCCTACGAGCAGTACTTC.